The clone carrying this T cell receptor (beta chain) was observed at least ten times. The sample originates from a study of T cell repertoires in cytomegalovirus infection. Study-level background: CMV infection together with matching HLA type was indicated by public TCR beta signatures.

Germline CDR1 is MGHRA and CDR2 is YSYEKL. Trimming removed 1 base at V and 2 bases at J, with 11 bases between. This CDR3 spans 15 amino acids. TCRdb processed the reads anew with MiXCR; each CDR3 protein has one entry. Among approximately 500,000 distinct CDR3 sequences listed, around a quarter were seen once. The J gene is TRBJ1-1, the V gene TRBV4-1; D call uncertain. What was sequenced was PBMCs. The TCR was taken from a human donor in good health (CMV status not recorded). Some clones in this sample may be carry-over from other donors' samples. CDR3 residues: CASSQASGVNTEAFF. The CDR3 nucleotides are TGCGCCAGCAGCCAAGCCTCCGGGGTCAACACTGAAGCTTTCTTT.